This T cell receptor (beta chain) is drawn from a study of PD-1 blockade in mismatch repair-deficient tumors. Broader study findings: Tumor-resident clones, often absent from pretreatment blood, expanded after pembrolizumab and then contracted.

CDR1 ENHRY and CDR2 SYGVKD come from the germline V gene. The ends were cut back, 3 bases at V and 3 bases at J, with 8 bases in the middle. The CDR3 loop spans 13 amino acids. As regards this clone: Antigen: not known.

The repertoire was sequenced with immunoSEQ multiplex PCR; TCRdb's copy has only in-frame clones and lacks some. The data contain around 100,000 clones, 82% of them singletons. Mismatch repair deficiency was confirmed in all patients, by PCR or immunohistochemistry. TCRs were sequenced from three patients responding to pembrolizumab. This TCR was sampled from an adult with mismatch repair-deficient cancer. V is TRBV10-3 and J is TRBJ1-1; D unresolved. The sequencing here drew on peripheral blood, taken about eight months after starting pembrolizumab. CDR3 sequence reads: CAISDVRDTEAFF. The DNA for the CDR3 is TGTGCCATCAGTGATGTAAGGGACACTGAAGCTTTCTTT.